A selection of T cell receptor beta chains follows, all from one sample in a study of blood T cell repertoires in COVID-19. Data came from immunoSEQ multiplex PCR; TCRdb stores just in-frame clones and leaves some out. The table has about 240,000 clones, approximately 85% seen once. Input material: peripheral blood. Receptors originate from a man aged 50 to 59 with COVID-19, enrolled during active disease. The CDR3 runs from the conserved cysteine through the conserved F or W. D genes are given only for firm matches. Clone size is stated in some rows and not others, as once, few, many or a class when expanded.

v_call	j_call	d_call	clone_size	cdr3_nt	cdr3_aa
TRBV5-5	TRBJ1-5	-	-	TGTGCCAGCAGCTTCTTATCTAGCAATCAGCCCCAGCATTTT	CASSFLSSNQPQHF
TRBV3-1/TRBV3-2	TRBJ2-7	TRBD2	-	TGTGCCAGCAGCCCAGGAGCGGGGGCCATCTCCTACGAGCAGTACTTC	CASSPGAGAISYEQYF
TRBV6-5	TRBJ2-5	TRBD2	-	TGTGCCAGCAGTTCTGGGACTAGCGGGGGAAAGACCCAGTACTTC	CASSSGTSGGKTQYF
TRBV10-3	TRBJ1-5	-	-	TGTGCCATCAGTGAAGTCGGTCAGCCCCAGCATTTT	CAISEVGQPQHF
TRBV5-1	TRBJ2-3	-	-	TGCGCCAGCAGCTTGGAGGGGGATACGCAGTATTTT	CASSLEGDTQYF
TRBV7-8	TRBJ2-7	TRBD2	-	TGTGCCAGCAGCTCGGGGGGGATCTACGAGCAGTACTTC	CASSSGGIYEQYF
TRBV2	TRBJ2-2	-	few	TGTGCCAGCAATTATAACAGTAACACCGGGGAGCTGTTTTTT	CASNYNSNTGELFF
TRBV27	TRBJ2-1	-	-	TGTGCCAGCTCCAGGGGACCCTACAATGAGCAGTTCTTC	CASSRGPYNEQFF
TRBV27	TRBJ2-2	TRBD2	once	TGTGCCAGCAGTCTGACTAGCGGGGTTACCGGGGAGCTGTTTTTT	CASSLTSGVTGELFF
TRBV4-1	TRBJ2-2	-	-	TGCGCCAGCAGCGTAACAACGTCCGGGGAGCTGTTTTTT	CASSVTTSGELFF
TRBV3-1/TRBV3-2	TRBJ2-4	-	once	TGTGCCAGCAGCCTCGGGGGGCTTCTAGCCAAAAACATTCAGTACTTC	CASSLGGLLAKNIQYF
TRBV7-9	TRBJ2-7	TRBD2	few	TGTGCCAGCAGCCCCGGACTAGCGGGGAACGAGCAGTACTTC	CASSPGLAGNEQYF
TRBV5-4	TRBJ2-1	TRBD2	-	TGTGCCAGCAGCCCAACCTCCGGGACTAACTACAATGAGCAGTTCTTC	CASSPTSGTNYNEQFF
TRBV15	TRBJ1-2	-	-	TGTGCCACCAGCATCCCTGGACAGTACTATGGCTACACCTTC	CATSIPGQYYGYTF
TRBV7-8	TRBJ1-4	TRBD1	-	TGTGCCAGCAGCTTAGCGCAACAGGGGGCAACTAATGAAAAACTGTTTTTT	CASSLAQQGATNEKLFF
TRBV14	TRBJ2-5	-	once	TGTGCCAGCAGCCATGGCGGGACCACCCAAGAGACCCAGTACTTC	CASSHGGTTQETQYF
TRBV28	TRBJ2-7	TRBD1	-	TGTGCCAGCAGACAAATCCAGGACAGGGACTACGAGCAGTACTTC	CASRQIQDRDYEQYF
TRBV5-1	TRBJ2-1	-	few	TGCGCCAGCAGCTTGGTAGGGGTCGGCTCCTACAATGAGCAGTTCTTC	CASSLVGVGSYNEQFF
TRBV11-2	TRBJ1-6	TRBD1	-	TGTGCCAGCAGCTTTACAGGGGGCAGCCCTTCGCCTTCACCCCTCCACTTT	CASSFTGGSPSPSPLHF
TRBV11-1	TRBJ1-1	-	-	TGTGCCAGCAGCCCGAACATGGGGAGAAGTGAAGCTTTCTTT	CASSPNMGRSEAFF
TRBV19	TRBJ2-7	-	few	TGTGCCAGTAGTATCGCCTGGGACAACCCCTCCTACGAGCAGTACTTC	CASSIAWDNPSYEQYF
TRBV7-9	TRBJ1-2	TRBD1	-	TGTGCCAGCAGCTTCACAGGGGTTGGCTACACCTTC	CASSFTGVGYTF
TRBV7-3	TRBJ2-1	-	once	TGTGCCAGCAGCTTCGGGGGTTACAATGAGCAGTTCTTC	CASSFGGYNEQFF
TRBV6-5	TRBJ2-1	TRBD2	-	TGTGCCAGCAAACGGGAGGTTGTGGACAATGAGCAGTTCTTC	CASKREVVDNEQFF
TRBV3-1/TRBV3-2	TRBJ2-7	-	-	TGTGCCAGCAGCCAGGGCGGGGCCAGCCTCCTACGGCAGTACTTC	CASSQGGASLLRQYF
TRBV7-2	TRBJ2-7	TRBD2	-	TGTGCCAGCAGCAGGGCCGGGGGGAGCTCCTACGAGCAGTACTTC	CASSRAGGSSYEQYF
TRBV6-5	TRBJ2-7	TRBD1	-	TGTGCCAGCAGGGAGACAGGGAATCCCTACGAGCAGTACTTC	CASRETGNPYEQYF
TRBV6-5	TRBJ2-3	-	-	TGTGCCAGCAGTTACTTTGCGGGGAGACTAGATACGCAGTATTTT	CASSYFAGRLDTQYF
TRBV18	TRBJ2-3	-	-	TGTGCCAGCTCATTTTCGTCCACAGATACGCAGTATTTT	CASSFSSTDTQYF
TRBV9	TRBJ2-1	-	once	TGTGCCAGCAGCTACGAGGCAGGGGTTGATGAGCAGTTCTTC	CASSYEAGVDEQFF
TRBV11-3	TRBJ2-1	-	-	TGTGCCAGCAGCTTAGCCCCGGGGGACAATGAGCAGTTCTTC	CASSLAPGDNEQFF
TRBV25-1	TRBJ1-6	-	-	TGTGCCAGCAGCCCGGGACACTTCAATTCACCCCTCCACTTT	CASSPGHFNSPLHF
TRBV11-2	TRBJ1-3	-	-	TGTGCCAGCAGCCCGGGGACTTCCTCTGGAAACACCATATATTTT	CASSPGTSSGNTIYF
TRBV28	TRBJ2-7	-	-	TGTGCCAGCCGTTCGGGAGGGGGCGCTTTCTACGAGCAGTACTTC	CASRSGGGAFYEQYF
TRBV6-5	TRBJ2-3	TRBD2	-	TGTGCCAGCAGTAAAAGACTAGCGGATACAGATACGCAGTATTTT	CASSKRLADTDTQYF
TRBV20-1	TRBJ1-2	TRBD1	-	TGCAGGGCGACAGGGGACTATGGCTACACCTTC	CRATGDYGYTF
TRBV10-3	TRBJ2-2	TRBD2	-	TGTGCCATCGGGGGGGGAAACACCGGGGAGCTGTTTTTT	CAIGGGNTGELFF
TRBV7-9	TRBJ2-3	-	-	TGTGCCAGCAGTCCTTGGGCGAGTACAGATACGCAGTATTTT	CASSPWASTDTQYF
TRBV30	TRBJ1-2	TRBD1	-	TGTGCCTGGAGTTCCCTCGGACAGGGTAACGTAGGTGGCTACACCTTC	CAWSSLGQGNVGGYTF
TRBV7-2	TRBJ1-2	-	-	TGTGCCAGCAGCTTAGTTCCCGGGACAAAGGGCTACACCTTC	CASSLVPGTKGYTF
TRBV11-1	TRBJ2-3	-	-	TGTGCCAGCAGCTTCACGGGACTTAACACAGATACGCAGTATTTT	CASSFTGLNTDTQYF
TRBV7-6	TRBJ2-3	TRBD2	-	TGTGCCAGCAGCTTGGGACTAGCGGGGGCTAGCACAGATACGCAGTATTTT	CASSLGLAGASTDTQYF
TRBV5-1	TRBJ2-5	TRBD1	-	TGCGCCAGCAGCCCCAGGACAGGGGGGTTGGAGACCCAGTACTTC	CASSPRTGGLETQYF
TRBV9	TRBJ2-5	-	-	TGTGCCAGCGCTGGAACAGGGAAAGAGACCCAGTACTTC	CASAGTGKETQYF
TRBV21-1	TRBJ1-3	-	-	TGTGCCAGCAGCACTACGTTCCCGGACAGGGGGCGGGGAGGAAACACCATATATTTT	CASSTTFPDRGRGGNTIYF
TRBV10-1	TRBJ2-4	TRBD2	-	TGCGCCAGCACGGGGGGGGAGGGTGAGGACATTCAGTACTTC	CASTGGEGEDIQYF
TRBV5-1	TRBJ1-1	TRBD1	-	TGCGCCAGCAGCTTGACAGGGGTCACTGAAGCTTTCTTT	CASSLTGVTEAFF
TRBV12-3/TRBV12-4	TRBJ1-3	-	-	TGTGCCAGCAGCCCCGACTCCGGAAACACCATATATTTT	CASSPDSGNTIYF
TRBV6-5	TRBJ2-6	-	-	TGTGCCAGCAGCCTATTTAGCTCTGGGGCCAACGTCCTGACTTTC	CASSLFSSGANVLTF
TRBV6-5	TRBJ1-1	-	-	TGTGCCAGCAGTATCCACAGGGTTCGGACTGAAGCTTTCTTT	CASSIHRVRTEAFF
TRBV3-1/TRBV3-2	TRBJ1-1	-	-	TGTGCCAGCAGCCAAGATAGTTCCACTGAAGCTTTCTTT	CASSQDSSTEAFF
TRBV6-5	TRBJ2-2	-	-	TGTGCCAGCATGCTCAGAAAGAACACCGGGGAGCTGTTTTTT	CASMLRKNTGELFF
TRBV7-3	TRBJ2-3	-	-	TGTGCCAGCAGCCCAGGGTCTTCCTTGGGGGATACGCAGTATTTT	CASSPGSSLGDTQYF
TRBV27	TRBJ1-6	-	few	TGTGCCAGCAGTTTCCGGGAATCACCCCTCCACTTT	CASSFRESPLHF
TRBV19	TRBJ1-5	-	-	TGTGCCAGTAGTGCACAGGGTACGGGCAATCAGCCCCAGCATTTT	CASSAQGTGNQPQHF
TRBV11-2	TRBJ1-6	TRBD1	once	TGTGCCAGCAGCTTAAATACAGGGGCGGTTTTTTCACCCCTCCACTTT	CASSLNTGAVFSPLHF
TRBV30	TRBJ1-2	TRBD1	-	TGTGCCTGGACCCTACTCAGGGGGCGGGTCTATGGCTACACCTTC	CAWTLLRGRVYGYTF